Below, one T cell receptor beta chain is given with its context. There are 20 residues in the CDR3. Germline V gene lookup returns CDR1 MDHEN and CDR2 SYDVKM. The junction had 24 bases not matched to a gene; V was cut back by 5 bases and J by 9 bases. These data are taken from a study of blood T cell repertoires in COVID-19. The repertoire was sequenced with immunoSEQ multiplex PCR; TCRdb's copy has only in-frame clones and lacks some. The sample yields under 350,000 clones, approximately 89% seen once. This chain joins TRBV28 and TRBJ2-1; TRBD1 matches 11 bases. The sequence was obtained from a woman aged 55-70 years who had recovered from COVID-19. Input material: PBMCs or T cells enriched from blood (not recorded which). The CDR3 DNA sequence: TGTGCCAGCAGTCTGGGGACAGGGGGTTTGGGGGAGGGACCTCGGACTGAGCAGTTCTTC. It codes for CASSLGTGGLGEGPRTEQFF.